The next 10 T cell receptor beta chains were all read from a single sample in a study of blood T cell repertoires in COVID-19. Measured with immunoSEQ multiplex PCR; TCRdb has only the in-frame clones, and not every one. The sample carries about 61,000 clones, around 87% recorded once. The source material was peripheral blood. These receptors were taken from a man in his sixties with acute or convalescent COVID-19.

The chain recombines TRBV9 with TRBJ2-7, with TRBD2 matching over 9 bases. Unmatched junction bases numbered 4, after V lost 2 bases and J lost 4 bases. Germline CDR1 is SGDLS and CDR2 is YYNGEE. This CDR3 has 14 residues. The CDR3 nucleotides read TGTGCCAGCAGCGTGGGCGGGGGGGCGTACGAGCAGTACTTC. Translated: CASSVGGGAYEQYF.

V is TRBV3-1 (or the pseudogene TRBV3-2) and J is TRBJ1-3, with D perhaps TRBD1 (5 bases). Trimming took off 0 bases at V and 0 bases at J, with 9 bases between the two ends. CDR1 is LGHDT, CDR2 YNNKEL, per germline (reference sequence). The CDR3 spans 16 residues. The CDR3 DNA reads as TGTGCCAGCAGCCAAGAATACAGGAGCTCTGGAAACACCATATATTTT. Amino acids: CASSQEYRSSGNTIYF.

The chain carries TRBV2 and TRBJ1-1, with D possibly being TRBD1 (5 bases). The germline V gene encodes CDR1 SNHLY and CDR2 FYNNEI. The V gene lost 6 bases and the J gene lost 0 bases, with 8 bases spanning the gap. The CDR3 runs to 13 residues. CDR3 loop: CASRTDMNTEAFF. The CDR3 nucleotides are TGTGCCAGCAGGACAGACATGAACACTGAAGCTTTCTTT. Full variable domain (rest looked up from reference TRBV2 and TRBJ1-1): EPEVTQTPSHQVTQMGQEVILRCVPISNHLYFYWYRQILGQKVEFLVSFYNNEISEKSEIFDDQFSVERPDGSNFTLKIRSTKLEDSAMYFCASRTDMNTEAFFGQGTRLTVV.

This clone was picked up a small number of times. Other DNA sequences in this specimen translate into the identical CDR3. This sequence joins TRBV18 and TRBJ1-5; 8 nucleotides agree with TRBD1. This CDR3 is 14 amino acids long. Germline loops: CDR1 KGHSH, CDR2 LQKENI. V shed 3 bases and J 7 bases; nucleotides not matched to a gene: 5. This chain's CDR3 is CASSPGQGRQPQHF. The DNA of the CDR3 is TGTGCCAGCTCACCCGGACAGGGACGGCAGCCCCAGCATTTT.

The rearrangement uses TRBV19 and TRBJ2-7, with no clear D. CDR3 length: 14 residues. Trimming shortened V by 3 bases and J by 1 base, and 10 bases separated the two germline ends. Germline V gene sequence: CDR1 LNHDA, CDR2 SQIVND (reference sequence). The CDR3 bases are TGTGCCAGTAGTATTAAGGCAGCGTCCTACGAGCAGTACTTC. Its translation: CASSIKAASYEQYF. Looking up the rest from reference TRBV19 and TRBJ2-7 gives the full variable domain: DGGITQSPKYLFRKEGQNVTLSCEQNLNHDAMYWYRQDPGQGLRLIYYSQIVNDFQKGDIAEGYSVSREKKESFPLTVTSAQKNPTAFYLCASSIKAASYEQYFGPGTRLTVT.

The chain couples TRBV7-8 to TRBJ1-6; the match to TRBD1 covers 9 bases. CDR1 is SGHVS and CDR2 is FQNEAQ in the germline V gene. The CDR3 contains 17 residues. V dropped 5 bases and J dropped 4; count of bases not matched to a gene: 9. The CDR3 DNA sequence: TGTGCCAGCAGCACCAGAACAGGGGGCCTATATAATTCACCCCTCCACTTT. Its protein is CASSTRTGGLYNSPLHF. Full variable domain (missing parts from reference TRBV7-8 and TRBJ1-6): GAGVSQSPRYKVAKRGQDVALRCDPISGHVSLFWYQQALGQGPEFLTYFQNEAQLDKSGLPSDRFFAERPEGSVSTLKIQRTQQEDSAVYLCASSTRTGGLYNSPLHFGNGTRLTVT.

The CDR3 sequence: CASSELGGAQPQHF. In DNA, the CDR3 is TGTGCCAGCAGTGAACTCGGAGGGGCTCAGCCCCAGCATTTT. The chain combines TRBV2 with TRBJ1-5; D is possibly TRBD1 (5 bases). CDR3 size: 14 residues. Germline-derived CDR1 and CDR2 are SNHLY and FYNNEI. The germline V and J ends were trimmed by 2 bases and 6 bases, with 11 bases remaining between them. Full variable domain (missing parts from reference TRBV2 and TRBJ1-5): EPEVTQTPSHQVTQMGQEVILRCVPISNHLYFYWYRQILGQKVEFLVSFYNNEISEKSEIFDDQFSVERPDGSNFTLKIRSTKLEDSAMYFCASSELGGAQPQHFGDGTRLSIL.

This clone occurred a few times. The chain joins TRBV2 to TRBJ2-1, with 7 positions matching TRBD2. There are 13 residues in the CDR3. Germline values: CDR1 SNHLY, CDR2 FYNNEI. V lost 6 bases and J lost 8; bases outside the gene matches: 7. CDR3 bases: TGTGCCAGCAGCCCTGGACGGGAGGATGAGCAGTTCTTC. It codes for CASSPGREDEQFF.

This rearrangement joins TRBV7-2 to TRBJ1-4; TRBD1 might be the D (5 bases). The V end was cut by 1 base, the J end by 5 bases, with 14 bases between. There are 16 residues in the CDR3. Germline V gene sequence: CDR1 SGHTA, CDR2 FQGNSA. The CDR3 is CASSLVATGGNEKLFF. The CDR3 nucleotides are TGTGCCAGCAGCTTAGTAGCGACGGGGGGAAATGAAAAACTGTTTTTT.

Concerning this clone: Different DNA sequences within this sample yield the same CDR3. This chain links TRBV7-2 with TRBJ1-1; 7 bases are a match to TRBD1. V shed 1 base and J 1 base; nucleotides not matched to a gene: 0. Germline loops: CDR1 SGHTA, CDR2 FQGNSA. The CDR3 contains 14 residues. The chain's CDR3 is CASSLGTGNTEAFF. In nucleotides, the CDR3 is TGTGCCAGCAGCTTAGGGACAGGGAACACTGAAGCTTTCTTT. Full variable domain (missing parts from reference TRBV7-2 and TRBJ1-1): GAGVSQSPSNKVTEKGKDVELRCDPISGHTALYWYRQSLGQGLEFLIYFQGNSAPDKSGLPSDRFSAERTGGSVSTLTIQRTQQEDSAVYLCASSLGTGNTEAFFGQGTRLTVV.